This T cell receptor (beta chain) originates from a study of response to subunit inactivated influenza vaccine. TCRdb reprocessed the RT-PCR reads with MiXCR, giving one entry per CDR3 protein. This sample has about 530,000 distinct CDR3 sequences; 13% occur once, and the top ten carry about 12%. This clonotype was seen a few times. Its antigen remains unidentified. General study findings and limits: The authors suggested that few new T cells are recruited per seasonal influenza vaccination.

Losses at the gene ends were 1 base for V and 4 bases for J; bases not matched to a gene: 5. The CDR3 totals 15 residues. Germline V gives CDR1 SGHTA, CDR2 FQGNSA. This sequence originates from a man aged 50 or older who received an inactivated influenza vaccine. The J gene is TRBJ2-3, the V gene TRBV7-2; 7 bases align to TRBD2. The material sequenced was PBMCs from blood, taken roughly 47 days after vaccination. CDR3 loop: CASSLVGGRADTQYF. CDR3 nucleotide sequence: TGTGCCAGCAGCTTAGTAGGTGGGAGGGCAGATACGCAGTATTTT.